This TCR beta chain stems from a study of T cell responses to AZD1222 COVID-19 vaccine. TCRdb's copy holds only in-frame clones and misses some; the assay was immunoSEQ multiplex PCR. Of roughly 150,000 clones in the sample, roughly nine tenths were seen once. Germline trimming cut 3 bases from V and 4 bases from J; bases unmatched to any gene: 4. From germline, CDR1 is GTSNPN and CDR2 SVGIG (reference sequence). This CDR3 is 15 amino acids long. This TCR was sampled from an adult who received the AZD1222 COVID-19 vaccine. The chain couples TRBV30 to TRBJ2-3; 13 bases agree with TRBD2. The source material was peripheral blood, sampled 28 days after the second AZD1222 dose. This chain's CDR3 is CAWRPGLAGPDTQYF. As DNA, the CDR3 is TGTGCCTGGAGGCCGGGACTAGCGGGACCAGATACGCAGTATTTT. The full variable domain, rest sourced from reference TRBV30 and TRBJ2-3, is SQTIHQWPATLVQPVGSPLSLECTVEGTSNPNLYWYRQAAGRGLQLLFYSVGIGQISSEVPQNLSASRPQDRQFILSSKKLLLSDSGFYLCAWRPGLAGPDTQYFGPGTRLTVL.